What follows describes a single T cell receptor beta chain. The antigen remains undetermined. These data belong to a study of shared clonotypes between healthy human individuals. Study-wide results and caveats: Deeper or shallower sequencing was expected to change how clonotypes are shared among donors.

It was CD45RO-negative cells, positively selected for CCR7, that made up naive CD8 cells, with terminally differentiated effector memory CD45RA+ cells excluded. Those who donated, Caucasian adults without exception, all lived in Nashville, Tennessee. The data were produced by immunoSEQ multiplex PCR, yet TCRdb's version contains in-frame clones alone and is incomplete. The sample shows around 620,000 clones, around 96% of them seen only once. The CDR3 is 13 residues long. In germline, CDR1 is LNHDA, CDR2 SQIVND (reference sequence). V gave up 5 bases and J gave up 4 bases, with 12 bases separating them.

The chain combines TRBV19 with TRBJ2-7, with unresolved D. Sequencing was performed on naive CD8+ T cells sorted from blood. This sequence was found in a woman in her 30s in good health. The CDR3 here is CASSPKTTYEQYF. For the CDR3, the DNA is TGTGCCAGTAGTCCCAAAACCACGTACGAGCAGTACTTC.